This paragraph reports one T cell receptor beta chain. The target antigen is unknown. The protocol was immunoSEQ multiplex PCR, while the TCRdb copy is restricted to in-frame clones and leaves out a portion. Of some 6,700 clones listed, over 75% are singletons. The data were taken from a study of graft-versus-host responses after intestinal transplantation. Across the whole study: Those transplanted obtained multivisceral, liver-intestinal, or isolated intestinal grafts. Anti-thymocyte globulin served as induction for all recipients, who then took tacrolimus and steroids for three to four years.

Findings of the study overall: Some GvH clones were seen earlier in gut or blood, suggesting intestinal origin. There was an association between peak levels of circulating GvH clones and early post-transplant HvG declines.

CDR3 length equals 18 residues. V trimming: 4 bases; J trimming: 0 bases; junction bases outside the gene matches: 11. Germline CDR1 and CDR2: MGHRA and YSYEKL. The rearrangement joins TRBV4-1 to TRBJ2-1; TRBD1 matches 8 bases. The sample consisted of PBMCs, taken around 88 days after transplant. The TCR comes from a human patient who received an intestinal transplant, so some T cells may come from the graft donor. The CDR3 sequence is CASSLLGTGSSSYNEQFF. CDR3 nucleotides: TGCGCCAGCAGCCTTCTCGGGACAGGTTCGAGCTCCTACAATGAGCAGTTCTTC.